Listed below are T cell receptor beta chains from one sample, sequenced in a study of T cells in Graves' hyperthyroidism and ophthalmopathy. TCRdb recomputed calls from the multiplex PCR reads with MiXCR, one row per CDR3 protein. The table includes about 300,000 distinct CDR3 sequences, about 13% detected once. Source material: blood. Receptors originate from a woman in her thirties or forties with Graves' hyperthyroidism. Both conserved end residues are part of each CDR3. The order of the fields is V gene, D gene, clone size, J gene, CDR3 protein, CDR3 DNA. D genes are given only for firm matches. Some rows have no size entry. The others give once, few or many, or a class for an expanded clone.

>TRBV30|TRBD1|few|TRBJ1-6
CAWNPGGGSPLHF
TGTGCCTGGAACCCAGGGGGTGGCTCACCCCTCCACTTT
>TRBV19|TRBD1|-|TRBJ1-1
CASSPRDRVNTKAFF
TGTGCCAGTAGTCCCAGGGACAGGGTGAACACTAAAGCTTTCTTT
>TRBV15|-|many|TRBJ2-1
CATTTGRYNEQFF
TGTGCCACCACCACTGGGCGCTACAATGAGCAGTTCTTC
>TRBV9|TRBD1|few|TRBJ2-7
CASSAGDRGNYEQYF
TGTGCCAGCAGCGCCGGGGACAGGGGAAATTACGAGCAGTACTTC
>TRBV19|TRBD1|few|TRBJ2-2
CASQTGQGITGELFF
TGTGCCAGTCAAACCGGACAGGGGATCACCGGGGAGCTGTTTTTT
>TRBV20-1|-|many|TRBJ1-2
CSASPRGNYGYTF
TGCAGTGCTAGCCCCAGGGGTAACTATGGCTACACCTTC
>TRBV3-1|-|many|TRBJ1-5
CASSQDLSNQPQHF
TGTGCCAGCAGCCAAGATCTAAGCAATCAGCCCCAGCATTTT
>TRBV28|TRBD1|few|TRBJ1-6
CASRPGTGIYNSPLHF
TGTGCCAGCAGACCAGGGACAGGGATTTATAATTCACCCCTCCACTTT
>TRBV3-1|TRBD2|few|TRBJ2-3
CASSQDGGRADTQYF
TGTGCCAGCAGCCAAGACGGCGGGAGGGCAGATACGCAGTATTTT
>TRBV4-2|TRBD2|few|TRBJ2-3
CASSQDLGRDDTQYF
TGTGCCAGCAGCCAAGATTTGGGGAGGGACGATACGCAGTATTTT
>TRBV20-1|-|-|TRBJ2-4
CSPLWVAKNIQYF
TGCAGTCCCCTTTGGGTAGCCAAAAACATTCAGTACTTC
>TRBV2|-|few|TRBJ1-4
CASSDQRGPNEKLFF
TGTGCCAGCAGTGATCAGAGAGGGCCTAATGAAAAACTGTTTTTT
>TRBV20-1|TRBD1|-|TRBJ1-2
CSAGQGALNYGYTF
TGCAGTGCTGGGCAGGGGGCGCTTAACTATGGCTACACCTTC
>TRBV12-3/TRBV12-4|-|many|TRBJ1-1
CASSLTQGYTEAFF
TGTGCCAGCAGTTTAACACAGGGTTACACTGAAGCTTTCTTT
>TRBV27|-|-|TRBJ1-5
CASSSPENSNQPQHF
TGTGCCAGCAGTTCCCCCGAAAATAGCAATCAGCCCCAGCATTTT
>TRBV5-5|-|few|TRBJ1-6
CASSPTLGQNLSPLHF
TGTGCCAGCAGCCCCACCCTGGGGCAGAATCTTTCACCCCTCCACTTT
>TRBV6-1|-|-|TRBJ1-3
CASSEAHTGGGNTIYF
TGTGCCAGCAGTGAAGCGCACACAGGCGGCGGAAACACCATATATTTT
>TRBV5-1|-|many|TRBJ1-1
CASSSQGWTTEAFF
TGCGCCAGCAGCTCCCAGGGTTGGACCACTGAAGCTTTCTTT
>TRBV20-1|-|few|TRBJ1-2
CSARDSNYGYTF
TGCAGTGCTAGGGACAGTAACTATGGCTACACCTTC
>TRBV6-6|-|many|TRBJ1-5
CASSYDGFQPQHF
TGTGCCAGCAGTTACGATGGTTTTCAGCCCCAGCATTTT
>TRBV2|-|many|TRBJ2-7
CASKKGSDEQYF
TGTGCCAGCAAGAAGGGATCGGACGAGCAGTACTTC
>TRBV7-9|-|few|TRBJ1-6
CASSLGQGPYSPLHF
TGTGCCAGCAGCTTAGGCCAAGGGCCCTATTCACCCCTCCACTTT
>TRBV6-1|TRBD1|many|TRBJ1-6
CASGTGSSPLHF
TGTGCCAGCGGGACAGGGTCTTCACCCCTCCACTTT
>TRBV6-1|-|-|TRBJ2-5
CASRRGSRETQYF
TGTGCCAGCCGGAGGGGGTCGCGAGAGACCCAGTACTTC
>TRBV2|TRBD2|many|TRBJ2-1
CASSERAGGSYNEQFF
TGTGCCAGCAGTGAACGAGCGGGAGGCTCCTACAATGAGCAGTTCTTC
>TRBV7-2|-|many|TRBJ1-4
CASSLVPNEKLFF
TGTGCCAGCAGCTTAGTGCCTAATGAAAAACTGTTTTTT
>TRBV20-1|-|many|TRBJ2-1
CSARGTRSTYNEQFF
TGCAGTGCTAGAGGGACAAGGTCAACCTACAATGAGCAGTTCTTC
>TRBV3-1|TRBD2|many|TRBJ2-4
CASPPSGTSGPKAKNIQYF
TGTGCCAGCCCGCCATCCGGGACTAGCGGTCCGAAAGCCAAAAACATTCAGTACTTC
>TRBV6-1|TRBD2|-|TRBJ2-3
CASNPSGSTDTQYF
TGTGCCAGCAACCCTAGCGGGAGCACAGATACGCAGTATTTT
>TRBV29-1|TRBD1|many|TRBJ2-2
CSVALNGGQGAGELFF
TGCAGCGTTGCCCTGAACGGGGGACAGGGGGCCGGGGAGCTGTTTTTT
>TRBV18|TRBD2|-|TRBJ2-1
CASSPWQGLGYNEQFF
TGTGCCAGCTCACCATGGCAGGGACTAGGTTACAATGAGCAGTTCTTC
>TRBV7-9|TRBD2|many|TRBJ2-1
CASRLGTSGNNEQFF
TGTGCCAGCAGGTTAGGGACTAGCGGTAACAATGAGCAGTTCTTC
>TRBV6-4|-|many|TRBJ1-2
CASSSQGVDGYTF
TGTGCCAGCAGCTCGCAGGGCGTTGACGGCTACACCTTC
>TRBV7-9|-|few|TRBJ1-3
CASSSYRASGNTIYF
TGTGCCAGCAGCTCCTACAGGGCCTCTGGAAACACCATATATTTT
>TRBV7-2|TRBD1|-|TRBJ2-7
CASSLPGTGVYEQYF
TGTGCCAGCAGCCTCCCCGGGACAGGAGTTTACGAGCAGTACTTC
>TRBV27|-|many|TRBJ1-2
CASFPWGRDTLDGYTF
TGTGCCAGCTTCCCCTGGGGCCGGGACACCCTCGATGGCTACACCTTC
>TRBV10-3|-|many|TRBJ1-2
CAISEGSPPGYTF
TGTGCCATCAGTGAGGGTAGCCCCCCAGGCTACACCTTC
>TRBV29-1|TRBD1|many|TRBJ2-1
CSVLGQGLDEQFF
TGCAGCGTTCTAGGACAGGGGCTCGATGAGCAGTTCTTC
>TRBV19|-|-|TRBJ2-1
CASNPGITYNEQFF
TGTGCCAGTAACCCGGGTATTACCTACAATGAGCAGTTCTTC
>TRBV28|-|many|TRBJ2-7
CASIPVGLTADEQYF
TGTGCCAGCATCCCGGTCGGCCTTACGGCGGACGAGCAGTACTTC
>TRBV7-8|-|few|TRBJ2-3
CASSLKDVLRLDTQYF
TGTGCCAGCAGCTTAAAGGATGTATTAAGGCTAGATACGCAGTATTTT
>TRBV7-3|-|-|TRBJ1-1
CASSLRGEMNTEAFF
TGTGCCAGCAGCTTAAGGGGCGAGATGAACACTGAAGCTTTCTTT
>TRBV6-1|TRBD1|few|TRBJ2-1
CASTLMTGGADEQFF
TGTGCCAGCACCCTAATGACAGGGGGAGCCGATGAGCAGTTCTTC
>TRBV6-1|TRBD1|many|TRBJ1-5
CASRHPTGDHQPQHF
TGTGCCAGCAGACACCCGACAGGGGACCATCAGCCCCAGCATTTT
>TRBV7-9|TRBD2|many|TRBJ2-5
CASSLGRGLDGETQYF
TGTGCCAGCAGCTTAGGTAGGGGACTAGACGGAGAGACCCAGTACTTC
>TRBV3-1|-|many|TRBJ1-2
CASSQFTENYGYTF
TGTGCCAGCAGCCAATTCACAGAAAACTATGGCTACACCTTC
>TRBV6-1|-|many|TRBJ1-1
CASSEWKEKNTEAFF
TGTGCCAGCAGTGAATGGAAGGAAAAGAACACTGAAGCTTTCTTT
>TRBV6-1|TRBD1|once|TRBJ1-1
CASSSGRGFNTEAFF
TGTGCCAGCAGTAGCGGCAGGGGGTTTAACACTGAAGCTTTCTTT
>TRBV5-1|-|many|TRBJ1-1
CASSLPGRYTEAFF
TGCGCCAGCAGCTTGCCGGGACGGTACACTGAAGCTTTCTTT
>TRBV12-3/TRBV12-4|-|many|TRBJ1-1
CASSFGSITEAFF
TGTGCCAGCAGTTTCGGCAGTATCACTGAAGCTTTCTTT
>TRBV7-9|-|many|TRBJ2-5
CASSLSKTPGTLQETQYF
TGTGCCAGCAGCCTCAGCAAGACTCCCGGGACACTTCAAGAGACCCAGTACTTC
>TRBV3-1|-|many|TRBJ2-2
CASSRTGGTGELFF
TGTGCCAGCAGCCGTACTGGCGGCACCGGGGAGCTGTTTTTT
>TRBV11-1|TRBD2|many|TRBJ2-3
CASSLAGGSDTQYF
TGTGCCAGCAGCTTAGCGGGAGGGAGCGATACGCAGTATTTT
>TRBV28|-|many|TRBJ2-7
CASRELTGYEQYF
TGTGCCAGCAGGGAATTAACAGGGTACGAGCAGTACTTC